This TCR beta chain is drawn from a study of cytomegalovirus exposure and HLA in healthy donors. Method: immunoSEQ multiplex PCR; TCRdb's copy keeps in-frame clones and lacks some. In the table there are 130,000 to 150,000 clones, approximately 91% of which are singletons. About this clone itself: Its antigen is undetermined.

General study results and limits: The authors confirmed in vitro that a few CMV-associated chains were specific for CMV antigens.

Specimen: PBMCs. The receptor was derived from a man between 18 and 29 years old in good health and CMV-seronegative.

CDR3 bases: TGCGCCAGCAGTGATATGCCGCCGGGACACCTTCCCCCCCATGAGCAGTTCTTC. Residues: CASSDMPPGHLPPHEQFF. This sequence joins TRBV10-2 and TRBJ2-1; the D gene is possibly TRBD1 (6 bases). Per germline, CDR1 WSHSY and CDR2 SAAADI. The CDR3 has 18 amino acids. Trimming took 3 bases from V and 8 from J, leaving 26 bases between them.